One sample yielded the 22 T cell receptor beta chains listed below, sequenced in a study of glioma-infiltrating T cells after dendritic cell vaccination. Time point in this sample: after dendritic cell vaccination, including at tumor progression/relapse. Sequencing used immunoSEQ multiplex PCR; TCRdb keeps in-frame clones, though not all of them. In the table there are 72,000 or so clones, about nine tenths of which are singletons. This specimen consisted of blood, obtained after dendritic cell vaccination. These receptors all stem from a human donor with glioblastoma.

The V call is TRBV13, the J call TRBJ2-4; 9 nucleotides match TRBD2. V trimming: 5 bases; J trimming: 9 bases; junction bases outside the gene matches: 8. The CDR3 spans 14 residues. Per germline, CDR1 PRHDT and CDR2 FYEKMQ (reference sequence). CDR3 nucleotides: TGTGCCAGCAGCCCCCGCGCGGGGGGGGTCATTCAGTACTTC. It yields the protein CASSPRAGGVIQYF.

The chain links TRBV6-1 to TRBJ1-5; D remains unclear. The CDR3 totals 13 residues. The germline V gene has CDR1 MNHNS and CDR2 SASEGT. V was trimmed by 10 bases and J by 4 bases, leaving 14 bases between them. The CDR3 here is CATSPGGNQPQHF. The CDR3 bases are TGTGCCACCTCGCCAGGTGGGAATCAGCCCCAGCATTTT.

The genes are TRBV29-1 and TRBJ2-5, with D possibly TRBD2 on 7 matching bases. The CDR3 is made up of 13 amino acids. V was pared by 5 bases and J by 1 base, with 11 bases between. In germline, CDR1 is SQVTM, CDR2 ANQGSEA. CDR3 coding DNA: TGCAGCGTTAGCGGGACATCCCAAGAGACCCAGTACTTC. Protein sequence: CSVSGTSQETQYF.

This chain joins TRBV27 and TRBJ1-6; unclear D gene. V gave up 2 bases and J gave up 14 bases, with 10 bases separating them. The CDR3 spans 12 residues. Per germline, CDR1 MNHEY and CDR2 SMNVEV (reference sequence). CDR3 sequence: CASSLRAGTLHF. DNA of the CDR3: TGTGCCAGCAGTTTAAGGGCGGGGACCCTCCACTTT.

The genes are TRBV29-1 and TRBJ1-2; D call uncertain. V gave up 2 bases and J gave up 2 bases, with 3 bases separating them. The CDR3 spans 11 residues. Germline CDR1 SQVTM, CDR2 ANQGSEA. The CDR3 loop is CSVELNYGYTF. CDR3 nucleotides: TGCAGCGTTGAATTAAACTATGGCTACACCTTC.

This sequence joins TRBV5-1 and TRBJ2-7, with 14 bases fitting TRBD2. This CDR3 is 15 amino acids long. With V trimmed by 3 bases and J by 2 bases, 1 base remained unmatched. CDR1 SGHRS and CDR2 YFSETQ come from the germline V gene. For the CDR3, the DNA is TGCGCCAGCAGCTCGACTAGCGGGAGGGCCTACGAGCAGTACTTC. Translated: CASSSTSGRAYEQYF.

This chain connects TRBV14 to TRBJ2-1, with 9 bases matching TRBD2. The CDR3 contains 14 residues. The germline V gene encodes CDR1 SGHDN and CDR2 FVKESK. Trimming at V came to 6 bases and at J to 7 bases, leaving 7 bases not matched to a gene. This chain's CDR3 is CASRRGGAVNEQFF. DNA of the CDR3: TGTGCCAGCAGACGCGGGGGGGCCGTGAATGAGCAGTTCTTC.

The J gene is TRBJ2-3, the V gene TRBV10-3; 9 bases fit TRBD2. Germline CDR1 and CDR2: ENHRY and SYGVKD. CDR3 length: 17 residues. The trim removed 10 bases at V and 2 bases at J, leaving 16 bases unmatched. The chain's CDR3 is CATDAVEREVITDTQYF. In DNA, the CDR3 is TGTGCCACGGATGCCGTAGAGCGGGAGGTCATCACAGATACGCAGTATTTT.

The gene calls are TRBV10-3 and TRBJ2-7, with 8 bases fitting TRBD1. This CDR3 has 13 residues. V lost 10 bases, J lost 5 bases, and 10 bases stayed unmatched. Germline V CDR1 and CDR2: ENHRY, SYGVKD. For the CDR3, the DNA is TGTGCCACCCAAGGACAGGGCTCGCACGAGCAGTACTTC. Encoded protein: CATQGQGSHEQYF.

This chain links TRBV18 with TRBJ1-6; possible D gene TRBD1, 5 bases. The CDR3 covers 14 residues. Per germline, CDR1 KGHSH and CDR2 LQKENI. Between the trimmed V and J ends, which lost 2 bases and 9 bases, there was a span of 11 bases. The CDR3 DNA follows: TGTGCCAGCTCACCAAGCCAGGGAGGTTCACCCCTCCACTTT. It specifies CASSPSQGGSPLHF. Filled out from reference TRBV18 and TRBJ1-6, the complete variable domain reads NAGVMQNPRHLVRRRGQEARLRCSPMKGHSHVYWYRQLPEEGLKFMVYLQKENIIDESGMPKERFSAEFPKEGPSILRIQQVVRGDSAAYFCASSPSQGGSPLHFGNGTRLTVT.

This chain uses TRBV21-1 with TRBJ2-1; the table gives TRBD2 as D, unverified against the DNA. TRBV21-1 is tagged as a pseudogene. The CDR3 sequence is 20 residues long. This CDR3 reads CASSKNELAGGGGSYNEQFF. CDR3 sequence (DNA): TGTGCCAGCAGCAAAAACGAACTAGCGGGAGGGGGTGGCTCCTACAATGAGCAGTTCTTC.

This clone was seen once. The rearrangement uses TRBV12-5 and TRBJ2-1; the D is unclear. The CDR3 contains 14 residues. Germline CDR1 and CDR2: LGHNT and FRNRAP. The V end was cut by 4 bases, the J end by 8 bases, with 15 bases between. Here the CDR3 DNA reads TGTGCTAGTGGTTCCGTGCATTTGAGCGATGAGCAGTTCTTC. The encoded protein is CASGSVHLSDEQFF. The complete variable domain, with remaining parts taken from reference TRBV12-5 and TRBJ2-1, reads DARVTQTPRHKVTEMGQEVTMRCQPILGHNTVFWYRQTMMQGLELLAYFRNRAPLDDSGMPKDRFSAEMPDATLATLKIQPSEPRDSAVYFCASGSVHLSDEQFFGPGTRLTVL.

This chain links TRBV15 with TRBJ2-1, with D perhaps TRBD1 (6 bases). Trimming shortened V by 5 bases and J by 3 bases, and 17 bases separated the two germline ends. This CDR3 is 16 amino acids long. Germline loops: CDR1 LNHNV, CDR2 YYDKDF (reference sequence). Here the CDR3 reads CATSRRIRTDYNEQFF. The CDR3 DNA follows: TGTGCCACCAGCCGCCGTATCAGGACAGACTACAATGAGCAGTTCTTC.

The chain has TRBV4-3 and TRBJ2-1; a possible D gene is TRBD2 (6 bases). The germline CDR1 and CDR2 sequences are LGHNA and YSLEER. Trimming stripped 1 base from V and 2 bases from J, with 6 bases between. The CDR3 extends over 14 amino acids. The DNA of the CDR3 is TGCGCCAGCAGCCAAGCGGGGGCCTACAATGAGCAGTTCTTC. Residues: CASSQAGAYNEQFF.

V and J are TRBV14 and TRBJ2-5; TRBD2 might be the D (6 bases). This CDR3 spans 12 amino acids. V was clipped by 4 bases and J by 3 bases, with 6 bases between them. The germline V gene has CDR1 SGHDN and CDR2 FVKESK. The CDR3 nucleotides are TGTGCCAGCAGCCGGGGGGAAGAGACCCAGTACTTC. It yields the protein CASSRGEETQYF.

This clone came up once. The CDR3 sequence: CASSFSEAFF. The CDR3 bases are TGTGCCAGCAGCTTTAGCGAGGCTTTCTTT. The rearrangement joins TRBV7-9 to TRBJ1-1; D is uncertain. This CDR3 is built from 10 residues. The germline V and J ends were trimmed by 3 bases and 11 bases, with 7 bases remaining between them. Germline V gene sequence: CDR1 SEHNR, CDR2 FQNEAQ (reference sequence).

The J gene is TRBJ2-7, the V gene TRBV29-1; a weak D match, TRBD1 (5 bases). V lost 3 bases, J lost 2 bases, and 8 bases lay in between. Germline CDR1 reads SQVTM; CDR2 reads ANQGSEA. This CDR3 has 12 amino acids. For the CDR3, the DNA is TGCAGCGTTGAGACAGCAACCTACGAGCAGTACTTC. Protein product: CSVETATYEQYF.

CDR3 bases: TGTGCCAGCAGCTCGACAGGGGAGCCTCCTGAGCAGTACTTC. It yields the protein CASSSTGEPPEQYF. The chain is built from TRBV7-9 and TRBJ2-5, with TRBD1 matching over 8 bases. With V trimmed by 4 bases and J by 11 bases, 12 bases remained unmatched. Looked up from germline, CDR1 is SEHNR and CDR2 is FQNEAQ (reference sequence). The CDR3 extends over 14 amino acids.

V is TRBV7-7 and J is TRBJ2-5; 8 bases agree with TRBD2. CDR1 and CDR2 (germline): SSHAT, FNYEAQ (reference sequence). Trimming at V came to 4 bases and at J to 3 bases, leaving 4 bases not matched to a gene. This CDR3 is built from 14 residues. The DNA of the CDR3 is TGTGCCAGCAGCTGGCAAGCGGGGGAAGAGACCCAGTACTTC. It codes for CASSWQAGEETQYF.

The genes are TRBV6-6 and TRBJ2-5, with D perhaps matching TRBD1 (7 bases). This CDR3 spans 16 amino acids. Between the trimmed V and J ends, which lost 2 bases and 1 base, there was a span of 14 bases. CDR1 and CDR2 (germline): MNHNY, SVGAGI (reference sequence). The CDR3 sequence is CASSYPGGDSQETQYF. The CDR3 bases are TGTGCCAGCAGTTACCCCGGAGGGGACAGCCAAGAGACCCAGTACTTC.

A few counts support this clone. The chain couples TRBV10-3 to TRBJ2-7, with 7 nucleotides matching TRBD1. V trimming: 6 bases; J trimming: 2 bases; junction bases outside the gene matches: 1. The CDR3 loop spans 12 amino acids. Per the germline V gene, CDR1 is ENHRY and CDR2 is SYGVKD. The CDR3 loop reads CAIRGQPYEQYF. The CDR3, as DNA: TGTGCCATCAGGGGACAGCCCTACGAGCAGTACTTC.

This clone was recorded a few times. The CDR3 here is CASSLDRSNQPQHF. CDR3 nucleotide sequence: TGTGCCAGCAGCTTAGACAGGAGCAATCAGCCCCAGCATTTT. This sequence joins TRBV7-2 and TRBJ1-5; TRBD1 might be the D (5 bases). The germline gives CDR1 SGHTA, CDR2 FQGNSA. This CDR3 region has 14 residues. V was cut by 1 base and J by 1 base, with 5 bases left in between.